This T cell receptor beta chain was sequenced during a study of T cells expressing NK-cell markers (dated by TCRdb to about 2020). About the full investigation: About 8 donors provided sorted CD3+CD56+NKG2C+, CD3+CD56+NKG2C- and CD3+CD56-NKG2C+ T-cell subsets, whose TCR beta-chain repertoires were profiled. Among the eight sequenced donors, only one was HCMV-seronegative, while the other seven were HCMV-seropositive. All eight donors whose samples were sequenced were randomly selected healthy volunteers, three of them men and five women. The libraries were sequenced on Illumina HiSeq 2000/2500, MiSeq or NextSeq, producing 2 x 150 bp reads.

The sequencer was an Illumina HiSeq 2000. TCR beta cDNA libraries were made by 5'RACE template switching that added a universal primer site and unique molecular identifiers. cDNA synthesis was primed from the TCR beta constant segment and was followed by two successive PCR amplification steps. Per the authors' processing: Reads were demultiplexed and grouped by UMI with MIGEC, and clonotypes were assembled and quantified with MiTCR. To exclude erroneous sequences, any TCR cDNA sequence not supported by at least two reads was discarded. The tcR package was used for downstream repertoire analysis, and clonotypes were matched between fractions using CDR3 nucleotide sequence together with V segment. VDJmatch was used to annotate antigen specificity against VDJdb, with one amino acid substitution in CDR3 allowed. The reads underwent TCRdb reprocessing, giving one record for each CDR3 protein sequence and no DNA. These V and J calls derive from TCRdb rather than the authors' analysis. The sample table gives about 110,000 distinct CDR3 sequences. The biggest ten clones account for less than 20% of the sample.

A remark on this clonotype: The antigen this receptor binds is unknown.

To determine HCMV serostatus, a commercial ELISA kit was used to detect HCMV-specific IgG in serum. Peripheral blood mononuclear cells were isolated from blood by Ficoll density gradient centrifugation. From the germline V gene (reference sequence), CDR1 is GTSNPN and CDR2 is SVGIG. The CDR3 sequence holds 13 residues, the cysteine and phenylalanine included. No DNA sequence was recorded. Study-wide conclusions, independent of this receptor: Those dominant clonotypes were again the most abundant among CD3+CD56-NKG2C+ cells in a handful of donors, at about 28.3-60.1%. In roughly 6 donors, the dominant CD3+CD56+NKG2C+ clonotypes ranked among the top 10 CD8+ clonotypes, making up about 1.0-7.5% of CD8+ T cells. Whether the expanded NKG2C-expressing T cell clones were specific for HCMV antigens was left unclear.

Input material: blood T cells: a sorted CD56 or NKG2C T cell subset, CD4+ or CD8+ T cells, or bulk PBMC T cells (not recorded which). The clonotype was recovered from a woman between 18 and 69 years old in good health. The V and J segments used are TRBV30 and TRBJ2-3; the D call of TRBD2 rests on TCRdb alone, since no DNA is present to check it. The CDR3 has the sequence CAWGGGWRDTQYF.